A single sample is the source of the 23 T cell receptor beta chains below, sequenced in a study of regulatory T cells in long-lasting Graves disease. Documented time point: persistent/refractory GD, antithyroid drugs over 5 years with positive TRAb. RNA extracted from PBMCs served as the sequencing template. CDR3 regions were amplified by Arm-PCR using iRepertoire HTBI primers to build TCR beta libraries. TCRdb fed the multiplex PCR reads into MiXCR, producing one record per CDR3 protein. The table lists 300,000 to 400,000 distinct CDR3 sequences, 20% of them singletons, with less than 35% in the top ten. The material sequenced was peripheral blood mononuclear cells (PBMCs), taken when the disease was refractory, from a patient treated with antithyroid drugs. These TCRs come from a female donor with Graves disease.

The chain uses TRBV5-1 and TRBJ1-2, with D unclear. The CDR3 sequence is 16 residues long. V was clipped by 3 bases and J by 0 bases, with 15 bases between them. From germline, CDR1 is SGHRS and CDR2 YFSETQ. DNA for the CDR3: TGCGCCAGCAGCTCATCGGACGGACCCGCTAACTATGGCTACACCTTC. This encodes CASSSSDGPANYGYTF. Together with reference TRBV5-1 and TRBJ1-2, the CDR3 gives the full variable domain: KAGVTQTPRYLIKTRGQQVTLSCSPISGHRSVSWYQQTPGQGLQFLFEYFSETQRNKGNFPGRFSGRQFSNSRSEMNVSTLELGDSALYLCASSSSDGPANYGYTFGSGTRLTVV.

The chain joins TRBV19 to TRBJ2-5; no reliable D call. V shed 1 base and J shed 5 bases, with 11 bases lying between them. The CDR3 has 14 amino acids. Germline V gene lookup returns CDR1 LNHDA and CDR2 SQIVND (reference sequence). The CDR3 region has the DNA TGTGCCAGTAGTATAGGGCACCTGGAGGAGACCCAGTACTTC. Protein: CASSIGHLEETQYF.

The genes are TRBV4-1 and TRBJ1-1; D might be TRBD1 (5 bases). The V gene lost 5 bases and the J gene lost 4 bases, with 17 bases spanning the gap. Per germline, CDR1 MGHRA and CDR2 YSYEKL. CDR3 length equals 15 residues. This chain's CDR3 is CASSVWGDSSTEAFF. In DNA form, the CDR3 reads TGCGCCAGCAGCGTTTGGGGGGATTCGAGCACTGAAGCTTTCTTT.

This clonotype was detected many times. The rearrangement uses TRBV2 and TRBJ1-5, with D maybe TRBD1 (6 bases). There are 14 residues in the CDR3. V was shortened by 6 bases and J by 1 base, with 10 bases between the two germline ends. The germline V gene encodes CDR1 SNHLY and CDR2 FYNNEI. CDR3: CASRHRDSNQPQHF. CDR3 coding DNA: TGTGCCAGCAGACACAGGGACAGCAATCAGCCCCAGCATTTT. The full variable domain, completed using reference TRBV2 and TRBJ1-5, is EPEVTQTPSHQVTQMGQEVILRCVPISNHLYFYWYRQILGQKVEFLVSFYNNEISEKSEIFDDQFSVERPDGSNFTLKIRSTKLEDSAMYFCASRHRDSNQPQHFGDGTRLSIL.

This sequence joins TRBV20-1 and TRBJ1-2, with D maybe TRBD1 (5 bases). The V gene lost 0 bases and the J gene lost 0 bases, with 11 bases spanning the gap. The germline V gene has CDR1 DFQATT and CDR2 SNEGSKA (reference sequence). The CDR3 contains 15 residues. The CDR3 region is CSARDSRGTNYGYTF. As DNA, the CDR3 is TGCAGTGCTAGAGATTCAAGGGGAACTAACTATGGCTACACCTTC.

The sample holds many counts of this clonotype. The chain links TRBV28 to TRBJ2-4; D possibly corresponds to TRBD2 (6 bases). V was shortened by 7 bases and J by 5 bases, with 15 bases between the two germline ends. Germline CDR1 reads MDHEN; CDR2 reads SYDVKM. The CDR3 is 14 amino acids. The CDR3 coding sequence is TGTGCCAGCACTGTCCGAGGGAGGCAAAACATTCAGTACTTC. Amino acid sequence: CASTVRGRQNIQYF.

This clonotype was counted many times. The rearrangement joins TRBV27 to TRBJ2-7; 8 bases are a match to TRBD1. Germline assignment: CDR1 MNHEY and CDR2 SMNVEV (reference sequence). V shed 3 bases and J 3 bases; nucleotides not matched to a gene: 4. The CDR3 spans 14 residues. CDR3 nucleotide sequence: TGTGCCAGCAGTTTCACAGGGGGGTACTACGAGCAGTACTTC. This codes for CASSFTGGYYEQYF.

A note on this clonotype: Possible read error: a much larger clone is one base away. The chain couples TRBV10-3 to TRBJ1-6, with D unclear. CDR1 and CDR2 from the germline V gene are ENHRY and SYGVKD. The germline V and J ends were trimmed by 5 bases and 8 bases, with 13 bases remaining between them. This CDR3 is built from 14 residues. The CDR3 spells CAISYGGVDSPLHF. CDR3 bases: TGTGCCATCAGTTACGGCGGGGTTGATTCACCCCTCCACTTT.

This sequence joins TRBV10-2 and TRBJ1-4, with D tentatively TRBD1 (6 bases). The CDR3 contains 14 residues. The germline gives CDR1 WSHSY, CDR2 SAAADI. V was cut by 10 bases and J by 5 bases, with 17 bases left in between. The CDR3 here is CATSGTNLNEKLFF. The CDR3 DNA reads TGCGCCACCTCGGGGACAAACCTAAATGAAAAACTGTTTTTT.

The V call is TRBV7-6, the J call TRBJ1-4; D call uncertain. The germline V gene encodes CDR1 SGHVS and CDR2 FNYEAQ. V was shortened by 5 bases and J by 15 bases, with 31 bases between the two germline ends. The CDR3 totals 17 residues. The CDR3 loop reads CASSLPPRHGTLIVMFF. CDR3 nucleotides: TGTGCCAGCAGCCTCCCACCCAGACACGGAACCCTGATCGTGATGTTTTTT.

This clonotype appeared many times. V gene TRBV3-1 combines with J gene TRBJ2-7, with 8 positions matching TRBD2. This CDR3 has 16 amino acids. Germline values: CDR1 LGHDT, CDR2 YNNKEL (reference sequence). J lost 2 bases, V lost 4 bases, and 10 bases had no gene match. The CDR3 sequence is CASSPGYRLATYEQYF. The CDR3 nucleotides read TGTGCCAGCAGCCCGGGGTATAGACTAGCGACCTACGAGCAGTACTTC.

The V gene is TRBV5-4, the J gene TRBJ1-2; 8 bases align to TRBD1. V gave up 0 bases and J gave up 2 bases; unmatched junction bases: 0. Germline-derived CDR1 and CDR2 are SGHNT and YYREEE (reference sequence). This CDR3 has 14 amino acids. The CDR3 here is CASSLDRGNYGYTF. CDR3 nucleotide sequence: TGTGCCAGCAGCTTGGACAGGGGGAACTATGGCTACACCTTC.

Concerning this clonotype: The limits of the CDR3 on the DNA are not certain, so only TCRdb's listed CDR3 is given. This sequence joins TRBV7-9 and TRBJ1-2. In germline, CDR1 is SEHNR, CDR2 FQNEAQ (reference sequence). The CDR3 extends over 16 residues, inclusive of both ends. The CDR3 loop reads CASSFWRGRVNYGYTF.

This clonotype came up a few times. The rearrangement joins TRBV5-1 to TRBJ2-5; weak D call: TRBD1 (6 bases). The germline V gene has CDR1 SGHRS and CDR2 YFSETQ. Trimming pared 4 bases from V and 5 bases from J, leaving 15 bases between. The CDR3 is 14 residues long. CDR3 amino acids: CASSPGQEEETQYF. In nucleotides, the CDR3 is TGCGCCAGCAGCCCGGGACAAGAGGAGGAGACCCAGTACTTC.

This chain's CDR3 is CATSDSGTSEFGEQFF. For the CDR3, the DNA is TGTGCCACCAGTGATTCCGGGACTAGCGAGTTTGGTGAGCAGTTCTTC. The genes are TRBV24-1 and TRBJ2-1; TRBD2 matches at 10 bases. Germline lookup yields CDR1 KGHDR and CDR2 SFDVKD. Trimming cost V 2 bases and J 9 bases; bases outside gene matches: 9. The CDR3 is made up of 16 amino acids.

The chain employs TRBV28 and TRBJ2-1, with TRBD2 identical over 10 bases. With 4 bases clipped from V and 7 bases from J, the junction kept 19 bases outside the gene matches. This CDR3 comprises 19 residues. In germline, CDR1 is MDHEN, CDR2 SYDVKM. As DNA, the CDR3 is TGTGCCAGCAGTTCCGCCCCCGGGAGGCTAGCGGGAGTGGAGAATGAGCAGTTCTTC. Translation gives CASSSAPGRLAGVENEQFF.

This chain joins TRBV5-1 and TRBJ2-1; 14 bases align to TRBD2. Germline values: CDR1 SGHRS, CDR2 YFSETQ. The CDR3 sequence is 17 residues long. Unmatched junction bases numbered 10, after V lost 4 bases and J lost 7 bases. CDR3 protein: CASSLYGGLAGVNEQFF. For the CDR3, the DNA is TGCGCCAGCAGCCTATACGGGGGACTAGCGGGAGTTAATGAGCAGTTCTTC.

The chain has TRBV7-2 and TRBJ1-6, with D unclear. Per the germline V gene, CDR1 is SGHTA and CDR2 is FQGNSA. Trimming removed 2 bases at V and 7 bases at J, with 12 bases between. The CDR3 runs to 15 residues. CDR3 DNA sequence: TGTGCCAGCAGCTTACTAAGTATCTTCAATTCACCCCTCCACTTT. Translation: CASSLLSIFNSPLHF.

This chain uses TRBV6-2 or TRBV6-3 with TRBJ2-7, with 9 bases that match TRBD1. The trim removed 2 bases at V and 2 bases at J, leaving 4 bases unmatched. The germline gives CDR1 MNHEY, CDR2 SVGEGT. The length of the CDR3 is 15 residues. CDR3 DNA sequence: TGTGCCAGCAGTTACGGAGACAGGGGGGCCTACGAGCAGTACTTC. Encoded protein: CASSYGDRGAYEQYF.

The chain links TRBV4-1 to TRBJ2-7, with 8 bases aligning to TRBD1. The CDR3 extends over 14 amino acids. Germline values: CDR1 MGHRA, CDR2 YSYEKL. Losses at the gene ends were 4 bases for V and 2 bases for J; bases not matched to a gene: 4. The CDR3 DNA sequence: TGCGCCAGCAGCCCATCGGACAGGGCCTACGAGCAGTACTTC. Protein: CASSPSDRAYEQYF.

The table lists this clonotype with many counts. The V gene is TRBV2, the J gene TRBJ1-6; 9 nucleotides line up with TRBD1. This CDR3 is 17 amino acids long. Germline V lookup: CDR1 SNHLY, CDR2 FYNNEI. V trimming: 3 bases; J trimming: 7 bases; junction bases outside the gene matches: 10. CDR3 residues: CASSEPTLTGGNSPLHF. The CDR3 DNA reads TGTGCCAGCAGTGAGCCTACCCTGACAGGGGGGAATTCACCCCTCCACTTT.

V usage is TRBV6-1 and J usage is TRBJ2-3; tentative D call: TRBD2 (5 bases). The germline V and J ends were trimmed by 10 bases and 0 bases, with 14 bases remaining between them. This CDR3 comprises 14 residues. Per germline, CDR1 MNHNS and CDR2 SASEGT. The CDR3 nucleotides are TGTGCCACCAAAATCCGGGGTAGCACAGATACGCAGTATTTT. Translation gives CATKIRGSTDTQYF.

The V gene is TRBV12-3 or TRBV12-4, the J gene TRBJ2-1; the D is unclear. The CDR3 is 12 amino acids. V lost 8 bases to trimming and J lost 13 bases, with 18 bases between them. CDR3 nucleotides: TGTGCCAGCGTCGGCAGACCAAACTTCCAGTTCTTC. As protein: CASVGRPNFQFF.